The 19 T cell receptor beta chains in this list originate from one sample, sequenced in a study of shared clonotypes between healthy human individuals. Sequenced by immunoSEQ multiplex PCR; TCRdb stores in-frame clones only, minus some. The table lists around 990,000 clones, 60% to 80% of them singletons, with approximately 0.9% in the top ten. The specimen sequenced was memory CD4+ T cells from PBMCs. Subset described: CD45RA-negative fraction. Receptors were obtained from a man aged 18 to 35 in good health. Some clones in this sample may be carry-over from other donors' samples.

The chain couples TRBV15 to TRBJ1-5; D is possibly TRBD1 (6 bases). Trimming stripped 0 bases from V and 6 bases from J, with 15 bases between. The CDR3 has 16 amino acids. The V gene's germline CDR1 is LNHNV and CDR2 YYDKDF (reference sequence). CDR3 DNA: TGTGCCACCAGCAGAGATCAGGGGTCTCCGGTTCAGCCCCAGCATTTT. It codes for CATSRDQGSPVQPQHF.

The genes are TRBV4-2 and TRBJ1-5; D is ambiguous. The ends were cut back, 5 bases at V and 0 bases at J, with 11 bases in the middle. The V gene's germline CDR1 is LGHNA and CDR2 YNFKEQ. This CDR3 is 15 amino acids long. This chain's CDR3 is CASSLGGVSNQPQHF. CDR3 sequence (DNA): TGTGCCAGCAGCTTAGGAGGAGTTAGCAATCAGCCCCAGCATTTT.

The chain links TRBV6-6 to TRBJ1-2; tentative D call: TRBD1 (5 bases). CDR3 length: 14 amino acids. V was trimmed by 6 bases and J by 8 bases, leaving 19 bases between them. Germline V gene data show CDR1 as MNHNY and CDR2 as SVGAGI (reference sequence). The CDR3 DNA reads TGTGCCAGCAGACATGAGGCGGGGCCCGAGGGCTACACCTTC. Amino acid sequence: CASRHEAGPEGYTF.

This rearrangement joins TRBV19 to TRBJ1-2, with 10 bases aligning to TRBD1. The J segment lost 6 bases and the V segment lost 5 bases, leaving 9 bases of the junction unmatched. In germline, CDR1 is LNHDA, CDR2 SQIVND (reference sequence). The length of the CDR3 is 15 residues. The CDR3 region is CASSLGQGRWDGYTF. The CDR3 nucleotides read TGTGCCAGTAGTCTGGGACAGGGGCGGTGGGATGGCTACACCTTC.

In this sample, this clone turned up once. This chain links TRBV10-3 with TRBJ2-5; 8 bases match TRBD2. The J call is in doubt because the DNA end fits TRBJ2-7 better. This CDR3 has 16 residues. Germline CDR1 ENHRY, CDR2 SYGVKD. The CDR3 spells CAIGGVKSGGNYEQYF. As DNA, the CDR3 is TGTGCCATCGGGGGGGTCAAGAGCGGGGGAAACTACGAGCAGTACTTC.

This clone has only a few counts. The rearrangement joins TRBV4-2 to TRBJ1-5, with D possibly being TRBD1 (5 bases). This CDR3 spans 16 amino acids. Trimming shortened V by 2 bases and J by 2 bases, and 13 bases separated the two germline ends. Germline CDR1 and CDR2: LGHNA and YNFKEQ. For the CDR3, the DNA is TGTGCCAGCAGCCAAATTGTGGGGGATGGCAATCAGCCCCAGCATTTT. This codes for CASSQIVGDGNQPQHF.

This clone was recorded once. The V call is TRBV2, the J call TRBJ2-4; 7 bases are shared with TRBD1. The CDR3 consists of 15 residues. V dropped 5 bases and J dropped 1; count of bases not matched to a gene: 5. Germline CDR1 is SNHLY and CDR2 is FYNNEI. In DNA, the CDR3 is TGTGCCAGCAGTACCCAGACAGGGGCCAAAAACATTCAGTACTTC. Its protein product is CASSTQTGAKNIQYF.

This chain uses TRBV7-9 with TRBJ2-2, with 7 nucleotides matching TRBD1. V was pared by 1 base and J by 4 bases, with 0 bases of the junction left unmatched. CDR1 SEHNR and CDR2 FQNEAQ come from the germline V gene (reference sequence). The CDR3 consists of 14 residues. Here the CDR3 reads CASSLDRGTGELFF. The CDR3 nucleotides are TGTGCCAGCAGCTTAGACAGGGGCACCGGGGAGCTGTTTTTT.

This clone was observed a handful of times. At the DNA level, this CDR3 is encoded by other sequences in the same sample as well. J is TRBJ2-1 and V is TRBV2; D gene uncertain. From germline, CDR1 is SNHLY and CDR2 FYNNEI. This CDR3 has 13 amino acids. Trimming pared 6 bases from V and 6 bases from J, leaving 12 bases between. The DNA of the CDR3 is TGTGCCAGCAGCCTGGACCGGCCCAATGAGCAGTTCTTC. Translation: CASSLDRPNEQFF.

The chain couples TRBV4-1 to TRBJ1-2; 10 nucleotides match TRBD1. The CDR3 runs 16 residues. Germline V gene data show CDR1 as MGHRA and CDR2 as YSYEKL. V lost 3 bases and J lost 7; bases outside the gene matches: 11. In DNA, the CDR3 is TGCGCCAGCAGCCAGGATCCGACAGGGGGCCTTCGTGGCTACACCTTC. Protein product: CASSQDPTGGLRGYTF.

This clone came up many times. Here the CDR3 DNA reads TGTGCCAGCAGTCCTGTTGGGGCAGGGAACTATGGCTACACCTTC. This encodes CASSPVGAGNYGYTF. The chain links TRBV7-2 to TRBJ1-2; tentative D call: TRBD1 (5 bases). V was cut by 6 bases and J by 2 bases, with 16 bases left in between. Per germline, CDR1 SGHTA and CDR2 FQGNSA. CDR3 length equals 15 residues.

CDR3 in amino acids: CASSMGQGSGNQPQHF. In DNA form, the CDR3 reads TGTGCCAGTAGTATGGGACAGGGATCTGGCAATCAGCCCCAGCATTTT. The V gene is TRBV19, the J gene TRBJ1-5, with TRBD1 matching over 9 bases. Germline V gene sequence: CDR1 LNHDA, CDR2 SQIVND (reference sequence). The CDR3 has 16 amino acids. V shed 3 bases and J 2 bases; nucleotides not matched to a gene: 5. Full variable domain (missing parts from reference TRBV19 and TRBJ1-5): DGGITQSPKYLFRKEGQNVTLSCEQNLNHDAMYWYRQDPGQGLRLIYYSQIVNDFQKGDIAEGYSVSREKKESFPLTVTSAQKNPTAFYLCASSMGQGSGNQPQHFGDGTRLSIL.

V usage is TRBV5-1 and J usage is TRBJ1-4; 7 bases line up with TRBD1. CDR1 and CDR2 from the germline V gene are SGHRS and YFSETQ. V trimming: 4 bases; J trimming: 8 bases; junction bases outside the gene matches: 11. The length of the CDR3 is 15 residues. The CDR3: CASSPNTGVGEKLFF. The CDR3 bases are TGCGCCAGCAGCCCAAACACAGGGGTGGGAGAAAAACTGTTTTTT. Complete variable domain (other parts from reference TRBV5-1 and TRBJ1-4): KAGVTQTPRYLIKTRGQQVTLSCSPISGHRSVSWYQQTPGQGLQFLFEYFSETQRNKGNFPGRFSGRQFSNSRSEMNVSTLELGDSALYLCASSPNTGVGEKLFFGSGTQLSVL.

CDR3 DNA sequence: TGTGCCAGCAGCCCAGACAGGGTTAGAGCTTTCTTT. The encoded protein is CASSPDRVRAFF. The gene calls are TRBV27 and TRBJ1-1, with 7 bases identical to TRBD1. J gave up 10 bases and V 6 bases, and 8 bases lay outside the gene matches. Looked up from germline, CDR1 is MNHEY and CDR2 is SMNVEV (reference sequence). The CDR3 runs 12 residues.

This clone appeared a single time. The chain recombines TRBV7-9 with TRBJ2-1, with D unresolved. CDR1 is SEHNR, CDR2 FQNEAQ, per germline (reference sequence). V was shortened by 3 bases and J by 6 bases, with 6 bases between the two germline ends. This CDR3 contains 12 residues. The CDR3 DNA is TGTGCCAGCAGCTTTGTTTTCAATGAGCAGTTCTTC. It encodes CASSFVFNEQFF. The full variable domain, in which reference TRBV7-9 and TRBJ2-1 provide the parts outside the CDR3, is DTGVSQNPRHKITKRGQNVTFRCDPISEHNRLYWYRQTLGQGPEFLTYFQNEAQLEKSRLLSDRFSAERPKGSFSTLEIQRTEQGDSAMYLCASSFVFNEQFFGPGTRLTVL.

The CDR3 sequence: CASSLRQGVSGELFF. The CDR3 DNA sequence: TGTGCCAGCAGTTTAAGACAGGGGGTATCCGGGGAGCTGTTTTTT. The rearrangement links TRBV27 to TRBJ2-2, with 9 bases matching TRBD1. Losses at the gene ends were 2 bases for V and 6 bases for J; bases not matched to a gene: 4. Germline V CDR1 and CDR2: MNHEY, SMNVEV (reference sequence). CDR3 length equals 15 residues.

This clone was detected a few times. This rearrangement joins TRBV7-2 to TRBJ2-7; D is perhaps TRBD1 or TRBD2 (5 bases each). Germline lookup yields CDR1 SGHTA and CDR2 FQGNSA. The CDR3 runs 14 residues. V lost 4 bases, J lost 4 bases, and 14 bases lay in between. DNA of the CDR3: TGTGCCAGCAGCTCCCCCGGGACGAGATACGAGCAGTACTTC. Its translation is CASSSPGTRYEQYF. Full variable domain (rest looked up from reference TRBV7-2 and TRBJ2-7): GAGVSQSPSNKVTEKGKDVELRCDPISGHTALYWYRQSLGQGLEFLIYFQGNSAPDKSGLPSDRFSAERTGGSVSTLTIQRTQQEDSAVYLCASSSPGTRYEQYFGPGTRLTVT.

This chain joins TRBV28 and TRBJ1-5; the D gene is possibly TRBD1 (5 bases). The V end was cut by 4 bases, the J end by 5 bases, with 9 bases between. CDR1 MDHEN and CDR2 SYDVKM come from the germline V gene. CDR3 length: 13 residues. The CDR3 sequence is CASSSQGYQPQHF. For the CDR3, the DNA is TGTGCCAGCAGTTCTCAGGGCTATCAGCCCCAGCATTTT.

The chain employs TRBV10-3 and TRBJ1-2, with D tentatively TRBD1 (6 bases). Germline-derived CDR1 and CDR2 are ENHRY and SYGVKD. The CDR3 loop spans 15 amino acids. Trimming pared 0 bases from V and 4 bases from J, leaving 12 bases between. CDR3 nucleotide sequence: TGTGCCATCAGTGAGTCAGGCAGGGGAAGCTATGGCTACACCTTC. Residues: CAISESGRGSYGYTF.